These 13 T cell receptor beta chains share one sample of origin, sequenced in a study of blood T cells in healthy people across ages. The use of a sample-barcoded 5' primer and a J-beta primer mix characterized a second PCR of about 6 to 12 cycles. TCRdb used MiXCR to reprocess the 5' RACE reads, holding one entry per CDR3 protein. The data contain 1.4 million to 1.5 million distinct CDR3 sequences, 35% to 45% of them singletons. The sample was blood. Receptors originate from a woman aged 18-30 years in good health.

CDR3 in DNA: TGTGCCAGCAGCTTAGAGGGGGGAGTTGGAGCTTTCTTT. It encodes CASSLEGGVGAFF. The rearrangement uses TRBV7-9 and TRBJ1-1, with D tentatively TRBD1 (6 bases). Germline assignment: CDR1 SEHNR and CDR2 FQNEAQ (reference sequence). This CDR3 spans 13 amino acids. The V end lost 1 base, the J end lost 10 bases, and 13 bases lay between the germline ends.

There are a few counts of this clonotype. The rearrangement links TRBV6-5 to TRBJ1-1; D remains ambiguous. In germline, CDR1 is MNHEY, CDR2 SVGAGI. V was pared by 0 bases and J by 1 base, with 9 bases between. The CDR3 runs to 15 residues. In nucleotides, the CDR3 is TGTGCCAGCAGTTACTCGCTCGCAGGGAACACTGAAGCTTTCTTT. Protein product: CASSYSLAGNTEAFF.

The CDR3: CASSPLAGRSYNEQFF. The CDR3 DNA sequence: TGTGCCAGCAGCCCTCTAGCGGGGCGCTCCTACAATGAGCAGTTCTTC. This chain uses TRBV7-9 with TRBJ2-1; 9 bases agree with TRBD2. Germline CDR1 reads SEHNR; CDR2 reads FQNEAQ (reference sequence). CDR3 length: 16 residues. The V gene end was trimmed by 5 bases and the J gene end by 0 bases; junction bases not matched to a gene: 5.

Points on this clonotype: One junction end disagrees with the germline gene, perhaps due to a read error. This rearrangement joins TRBV10-2 to TRBJ2-7; the D gene is possibly TRBD1 (5 bases). There are 12 residues in the CDR3. Per germline, CDR1 WSHSY and CDR2 SAAADI. CDR3 DNA: TGCACCAGCAGTGAGCAGGGCTACGGGCAGTACTTC. This encodes CTSSEQGYGQYF.

The V and J genes are TRBV29-1 and TRBJ2-1; 13 positions match TRBD2. This CDR3 is 12 amino acids long. With V trimmed by 2 bases and J by 15 bases, 4 bases remained unmatched. The germline V gene encodes CDR1 SQVTM and CDR2 ANQGSEA. The CDR3: CSVETTSGRTFF. CDR3 DNA sequence: TGCAGCGTTGAAACGACTAGCGGGAGGACGTTCTTC.

The chain joins TRBV6-1 to TRBJ2-5; D is perhaps TRBD1 (5 bases). The J call may be faulty, since TRBJ2-7 better matches the DNA end. Germline-derived CDR1 and CDR2 are MNHNS and SASEGT. The CDR3 covers 13 residues. CDR3 DNA: TGTGCCAGCAGAAGCCAGGGTCAGAACGAGCAGTACTTC. Amino acids: CASRSQGQNEQYF.

The chain combines TRBV30 with TRBJ1-5; possibly TRBD1 for D (5 bases). Germline V gene lookup returns CDR1 GTSNPN and CDR2 SVGIG (reference sequence). Trimming took off 1 base at V and 7 bases at J, with 11 bases between the two ends. The CDR3 is 13 amino acids. The CDR3 DNA sequence: TGTGCCTGGAGTGCCCGGGGGAACCAGCCCCAGCATTTT. Translated, it gives CAWSARGNQPQHF.

This clonotype was seen a handful of times. The V gene is TRBV7-9, the J gene TRBJ1-2; no clear D gene. The germline gives CDR1 SEHNR, CDR2 FQNEAQ (reference sequence). This CDR3 is 14 amino acids long. The V gene lost 5 bases and the J gene lost 4 bases, with 14 bases spanning the gap. CDR3 nucleotides: TGTGCCAGCAGCCGGGGTCCGGGTCCCTATGGCTACACCTTC. This translates into CASSRGPGPYGYTF.

V usage is TRBV20-1 and J usage is TRBJ2-5; 8 bases fit TRBD1. The last part of the DNA fits TRBJ2-7 better; the J call may be wrong. CDR1 is DFQATT and CDR2 is SNEGSKA in the germline V gene (reference sequence). CDR3 length equals 14 residues. The CDR3 loop is CSVPARQGPHEQYF. The CDR3 DNA is TGCAGTGTTCCGGCGAGACAGGGGCCACACGAGCAGTACTTC.

Of note for this clonotype: A junction boundary mismatches the germline segment, possibly from a read error. The rearrangement uses TRBV28 and TRBJ1-5; D gene uncertain. This CDR3 has 15 amino acids. Germline values: CDR1 MDHEN, CDR2 SYDVKM. The CDR3 nucleotides read TGTGTCAGCAGACCGGGCCCCTTCGGCAATCAGCCCCAGCATTTT. Translation: CVSRPGPFGNQPQHF.

Comments on this clonotype: At one end, the junction sequence differs from germline, possibly due to a read error. V is TRBV27 and J is TRBJ2-1; the D call may be TRBD1 or TRBD2 (6 bases each). CDR3 length equals 16 residues. In germline, CDR1 is MNHEY, CDR2 SMNVEV (reference sequence). The CDR3 coding sequence is TGTACCAGCAGTTTAGAGACTAGGGGGGAAGTAGATGAGCAGTTCTTC. It is translated as CTSSLETRGEVDEQFF.

This rearrangement joins TRBV7-9 to TRBJ2-7; no reliable D call. V lost 0 bases and J lost 6, with 9 bases in between. The CDR3 totals 13 residues. Germline V CDR1 and CDR2: SEHNR, FQNEAQ (reference sequence). The CDR3 DNA is TGTGCCAGCAGCTTAGCGTCCCGGGTCGAGCAGTACTTC. Translated: CASSLASRVEQYF. Full variable domain (rest looked up from reference TRBV7-9 and TRBJ2-7): DTGVSQNPRHKITKRGQNVTFRCDPISEHNRLYWYRQTLGQGPEFLTYFQNEAQLEKSRLLSDRFSAERPKGSFSTLEIQRTEQGDSAMYLCASSLASRVEQYFGPGTRLTVT.

The V gene is TRBV6-5, the J gene TRBJ2-1, with 7 nucleotides matching TRBD2. The DNA matches TRBJ2-7 better at its end, which makes the J call doubtful. The CDR3 sequence is 16 residues long. Germline CDR1 MNHEY, CDR2 SVGAGI. The CDR3 DNA reads as TGTGCCAGCAAACCGCGCGGGATGGGAGGGTACAATGAGCAGTACTTC. This sequence encodes CASKPRGMGGYNEQYF.